The rows below give T cell receptor beta chains drawn from one sample of a study of CD8 T cells in Susac syndrome. TCRdb re-analysed the immunoSEQ multiplex PCR reads in MiXCR, keeping a single row per CDR3 protein. Of roughly 400,000 distinct CDR3 sequences in the sample, more than 80% were seen once. Sequenced: CD8+ T cells from PBMCs. Every receptor here comes from a human donor with multiple sclerosis. CDR3s include the opening cysteine and the closing phenylalanine or tryptophan. A D gene is named only where the DNA matches it firmly. Clone size is not always given. Where it is, it says once, few, many or a class for expanded clones.

CDR3 protein	CDR3 DNA	CDR3 length	D gene	J gene	clone size	V gene
CASSLALGDTYGYTF	TGTGCCAGCAGCTTAGCGCTGGGGGACACCTATGGCTACACCTTC	15	.	TRBJ1-2	.	TRBV7-6
CAIQGDGAYNEQFF	TGTGCCATACAAGGGGACGGGGCCTACAATGAGCAGTTCTTC	14	.	TRBJ2-1	.	TRBV7-9
CASSPGASQETQYF	TGTGCCAGCAGTCCAGGGGCCAGTCAAGAGACCCAGTACTTC	14	.	TRBJ2-5	.	TRBV12-3/TRBV12-4
CASSTDRSNEKLFF	TGTGCCAGCAGTACCGACCGGTCTAATGAAAAACTGTTTTTT	14	.	TRBJ1-4	once	TRBV6-2/TRBV6-3
CSAREGWIDTEAFF	TGCAGTGCTAGAGAAGGGTGGATAGACACTGAAGCTTTCTTT	14	.	TRBJ1-1	.	TRBV20-1
CASSESGTAGYEQYF	TGTGCCAGCAGTGAATCGGGGACTGCCGGCTACGAGCAGTACTTC	15	.	TRBJ2-7	.	TRBV6-4
CAWRPKPGMDTEAFF	TGTGCCTGGAGGCCTAAACCCGGGATGGACACTGAAGCTTTCTTT	15	.	TRBJ1-1	.	TRBV30
CASSIAATSDNEQFF	TGTGCCAGTAGTATAGCGGCGACTAGCGACAATGAGCAGTTCTTC	15	TRBD2	TRBJ2-1	.	TRBV19
CSVEGGQADTQYF	TGCAGCGTTGAAGGTGGACAGGCGGATACGCAGTATTTT	13	TRBD1	TRBJ2-3	once	TRBV29-1
CASSWTSGRGPDTQYF	TGTGCCAGCAGCTGGACTAGCGGGAGGGGCCCAGATACGCAGTATTTT	16	TRBD2	TRBJ2-3	.	TRBV11-2
CATINGNEQFF	TGTGCCACCATTAATGGAAATGAGCAGTTCTTC	11	.	TRBJ2-1	.	TRBV27
CASRFMNTEAFF	TGTGCCAGCCGATTTATGAACACTGAAGCTTTCTTT	12	.	TRBJ1-1	.	TRBV6-2/TRBV6-3
CASSIKPTGREETQYF	TGTGCCAGTAGTATTAAACCGACAGGGAGGGAGGAGACCCAGTACTTC	16	.	TRBJ2-5	once	TRBV19
CASSPSPGTSYEQYF	TGTGCCAGTAGCCCTTCCCCCGGGACCTCCTACGAGCAGTACTTC	15	.	TRBJ2-7	.	TRBV19
CAWGASGAEAFF	TGTGCCTGGGGGGCCAGCGGCGCTGAAGCTTTCTTT	12	.	TRBJ1-1	.	TRBV30
CASSPEPLGGYEQYF	TGTGCCAGCAGCCCCGAGCCGTTGGGCGGCTACGAGCAGTACTTC	15	.	TRBJ2-7	.	TRBV7-9
CASSIVEGQETQYF	TGTGCCAGTAGTATAGTGGAGGGACAAGAGACCCAGTACTTC	14	.	TRBJ2-5	.	TRBV19
CASSVQGGPYEQYF	TGCGCCAGCAGTGTACAGGGGGGCCCCTACGAGCAGTACTTC	14	TRBD1	TRBJ2-7	.	TRBV10-2
CASTNDRIDYTF	TGTGCCAGCACGAACGACAGAATTGACTACACCTTC	12	.	TRBJ1-2	.	TRBV5-6
CASSLAGLHEQFF	TGTGCCAGCAGTTTAGCGGGACTACATGAGCAGTTCTTC	13	TRBD2	TRBJ2-1	.	TRBV27
CASRREPNEKLFF	TGTGCCAGCAGGAGGGAACCTAATGAAAAACTGTTTTTT	13	.	TRBJ1-4	.	TRBV11-2
CASSYAPGTGGSYEQYF	TGTGCCAGCAGTTACGCGCCGGGGACAGGGGGCTCCTACGAGCAGTACTTC	17	TRBD1	TRBJ2-7	.	TRBV6-5
CSVAGGETYEQYF	TGCAGCGTTGCAGGGGGCGAGACCTACGAGCAGTACTTC	13	TRBD1	TRBJ2-7	.	TRBV29-1
CASSPGTAQSLPQHF	TGTGCCAGCAGTCCCGGGACAGCCCAATCTTTGCCCCAGCATTTT	15	TRBD1	TRBJ1-5	.	TRBV27
CAWSLAIGLNTEAFF	TGTGCCTGGAGTCTCGCGATCGGCCTGAACACTGAAGCTTTCTTT	15	.	TRBJ1-1	.	TRBV30
CASSDDRGHWDNEQFF	TGTGCCAGCAGTGATGACAGGGGGCATTGGGACAATGAGCAGTTCTTC	16	TRBD1	TRBJ2-1	.	TRBV28
CASSGTGFFGETQYF	TGTGCCAGCAGTGGTACAGGGTTCTTCGGAGAGACCCAGTACTTC	15	.	TRBJ2-5	once	TRBV6-2/TRBV6-3
CASSFLSTGLAGYTDTQYF	TGCGCCAGCAGCTTTTTAAGTACGGGACTAGCGGGATACACAGATACGCAGTATTTT	19	TRBD2	TRBJ2-3	.	TRBV5-1
CAILREVQTQYF	TGTGCCATCCTGAGGGAGGTTCAGACCCAGTACTTC	12	.	TRBJ2-5	.	TRBV10-3
CASSFSGGPEQYF	TGTGCCAGCAGTTTTTCGGGAGGGCCTGAGCAGTACTTC	13	TRBD2	TRBJ2-7	.	TRBV12-3/TRBV12-4
CASSEGMEWEGRHEQYF	TGTGCCAGCAGTGAAGGTATGGAGTGGGAGGGCCGCCACGAGCAGTACTTC	17	TRBD2	TRBJ2-7	.	TRBV6-1
CASSPRGVLPHTGELFF	TGTGCCAGCAGCCCCAGGGGAGTGCTACCCCACACCGGGGAGCTGTTTTTT	17	.	TRBJ2-2	.	TRBV5-6
CAWSLGQLNTEAFF	TGTGCCTGGAGTCTCGGACAGTTGAACACTGAAGCTTTCTTT	14	.	TRBJ1-1	.	TRBV30